Below, one T cell receptor (beta chain) is given with its context. This clone qualifies as medium-sized (0.01 to 0.1%). It has no known antigen specificity. An end of the junction does not agree with germline; a read error may underlie this. The collaborating institutions used their own protocols to collect whole blood in K2EDTA tubes. Collaborator samples were shipped for TCRbeta analysis as frozen whole blood, isolated PBMCs, or DNA extracted from either sample type. This specimen comes from a study of blood T cell repertoires in COVID-19 (dated by TCRdb to about 2020). Context from the whole study: The collaborator samples originated in the United States, Italy and Spain and spanned the acute and convalescent phases of COVID-19. Nearly every sample came with metadata listing a de-identified subject ID, COVID-19 status, age in years and sex. Subjects who had been exposed to COVID-19, were actively infected with it, or had recovered from it provided the deeply sampled blood TCRbeta repertoires that made up the dataset. Where HLA class I and class II types were available, the types were taken from metadata supplied by the sample provider, not from assay-based typing. The samples were drawn from two sources: the first 160 participants of the ongoing ImmuneRACE study, and 1,200 or so subjects contributed by 6 global collaborators. The repertoires were made available in a free public database intended to serve as a resource for research on the immune response to SARS-CoV-2. The prospective study material was composed of cDNA or gDNA derived from T cells, B-cell-depleted T cells, or PBMCs.

The CDR3 starts with the cysteine, ends with the phenylalanine, and has 10 residues. The entry retains the CDR3 DNA only, 30 bases that are in frame from base 1. Beyond this particular receptor, the publication reports: Clinical and demographic metadata were provided uncurated, with the amount varying by source and participant.

The immunoSEQ Assay, a bias-controlled multiplex PCR, was used to amplify TCRbeta CDR3 regions from genomic DNA. As for the original processing: Nucleated cell counts per sample were estimated from amplification of reference gene primers within the assay. Sequence reads were collapsed and filtered to measure the absolute abundance of every unique TCRbeta CDR3 rearrangement. Productive Simpson clonality was computed per sample as the square root of Simpson's diversity index over productive rearrangements. TCRdb took over this immuneACCESS table, retaining in-frame rearrangements with V and J assigned. Such tables are incomplete; in checked studies, under half of the missing clones stem from an unresolved V gene, and the remainder is unexplained. Clone size and the V and J calls come from that table; the DNA yielded D and trimming. Counted in this sample were tens of thousands of clones; roughly 76% of them appeared once. The ten largest clonotypes hold 28% of the sample.

Sequenced input: peripheral blood. The TCR comes from a woman at least 80 years old with active or convalescent COVID-19. The sequence is built from TRBV12-3 or TRBV12-4 and TRBJ2-1, and TRBD2 matches 8 of the central bases. The CDR3 region has the sequence CDRGGNEQFF. DNA sequence: TGCGACCGGGGGGGGAATGAGCAGTTCTTC.